This TCR beta chain came from a study of T cell responses to AZD1222 COVID-19 vaccine. The overall study: Pooled samples include second doses given at about 4 or 12 weeks.

Method: immunoSEQ multiplex PCR; TCRdb's copy keeps in-frame clones and lacks some. The sample has about 110,000 clones, around 93% seen once; the top ten hold over 6.5%. To note about this clone: Its antigen is currently unknown.

Findings and limits, study-wide: Females made up more of the donors, who were largely white British, and clonal diversity may have come out too low.

CDR1 is LNHDA and CDR2 is SQIVND in the germline V gene (reference sequence). This CDR3 has 17 amino acids. V was clipped by 7 bases and J by 3 bases, with 19 bases between them. This specimen consisted of peripheral blood, obtained on day 0 of AZD1222 vaccination. The TCR comes from an adult in good health. The gene calls are TRBV19 and TRBJ2-6; possibly TRBD1 or TRBD2 for D (6 bases each). For the CDR3, the DNA is TGTGCCAGTACCTTACTAGGGGGACTGAGTGGGGCCAACGTCCTGACTTTC. Protein: CASTLLGGLSGANVLTF.